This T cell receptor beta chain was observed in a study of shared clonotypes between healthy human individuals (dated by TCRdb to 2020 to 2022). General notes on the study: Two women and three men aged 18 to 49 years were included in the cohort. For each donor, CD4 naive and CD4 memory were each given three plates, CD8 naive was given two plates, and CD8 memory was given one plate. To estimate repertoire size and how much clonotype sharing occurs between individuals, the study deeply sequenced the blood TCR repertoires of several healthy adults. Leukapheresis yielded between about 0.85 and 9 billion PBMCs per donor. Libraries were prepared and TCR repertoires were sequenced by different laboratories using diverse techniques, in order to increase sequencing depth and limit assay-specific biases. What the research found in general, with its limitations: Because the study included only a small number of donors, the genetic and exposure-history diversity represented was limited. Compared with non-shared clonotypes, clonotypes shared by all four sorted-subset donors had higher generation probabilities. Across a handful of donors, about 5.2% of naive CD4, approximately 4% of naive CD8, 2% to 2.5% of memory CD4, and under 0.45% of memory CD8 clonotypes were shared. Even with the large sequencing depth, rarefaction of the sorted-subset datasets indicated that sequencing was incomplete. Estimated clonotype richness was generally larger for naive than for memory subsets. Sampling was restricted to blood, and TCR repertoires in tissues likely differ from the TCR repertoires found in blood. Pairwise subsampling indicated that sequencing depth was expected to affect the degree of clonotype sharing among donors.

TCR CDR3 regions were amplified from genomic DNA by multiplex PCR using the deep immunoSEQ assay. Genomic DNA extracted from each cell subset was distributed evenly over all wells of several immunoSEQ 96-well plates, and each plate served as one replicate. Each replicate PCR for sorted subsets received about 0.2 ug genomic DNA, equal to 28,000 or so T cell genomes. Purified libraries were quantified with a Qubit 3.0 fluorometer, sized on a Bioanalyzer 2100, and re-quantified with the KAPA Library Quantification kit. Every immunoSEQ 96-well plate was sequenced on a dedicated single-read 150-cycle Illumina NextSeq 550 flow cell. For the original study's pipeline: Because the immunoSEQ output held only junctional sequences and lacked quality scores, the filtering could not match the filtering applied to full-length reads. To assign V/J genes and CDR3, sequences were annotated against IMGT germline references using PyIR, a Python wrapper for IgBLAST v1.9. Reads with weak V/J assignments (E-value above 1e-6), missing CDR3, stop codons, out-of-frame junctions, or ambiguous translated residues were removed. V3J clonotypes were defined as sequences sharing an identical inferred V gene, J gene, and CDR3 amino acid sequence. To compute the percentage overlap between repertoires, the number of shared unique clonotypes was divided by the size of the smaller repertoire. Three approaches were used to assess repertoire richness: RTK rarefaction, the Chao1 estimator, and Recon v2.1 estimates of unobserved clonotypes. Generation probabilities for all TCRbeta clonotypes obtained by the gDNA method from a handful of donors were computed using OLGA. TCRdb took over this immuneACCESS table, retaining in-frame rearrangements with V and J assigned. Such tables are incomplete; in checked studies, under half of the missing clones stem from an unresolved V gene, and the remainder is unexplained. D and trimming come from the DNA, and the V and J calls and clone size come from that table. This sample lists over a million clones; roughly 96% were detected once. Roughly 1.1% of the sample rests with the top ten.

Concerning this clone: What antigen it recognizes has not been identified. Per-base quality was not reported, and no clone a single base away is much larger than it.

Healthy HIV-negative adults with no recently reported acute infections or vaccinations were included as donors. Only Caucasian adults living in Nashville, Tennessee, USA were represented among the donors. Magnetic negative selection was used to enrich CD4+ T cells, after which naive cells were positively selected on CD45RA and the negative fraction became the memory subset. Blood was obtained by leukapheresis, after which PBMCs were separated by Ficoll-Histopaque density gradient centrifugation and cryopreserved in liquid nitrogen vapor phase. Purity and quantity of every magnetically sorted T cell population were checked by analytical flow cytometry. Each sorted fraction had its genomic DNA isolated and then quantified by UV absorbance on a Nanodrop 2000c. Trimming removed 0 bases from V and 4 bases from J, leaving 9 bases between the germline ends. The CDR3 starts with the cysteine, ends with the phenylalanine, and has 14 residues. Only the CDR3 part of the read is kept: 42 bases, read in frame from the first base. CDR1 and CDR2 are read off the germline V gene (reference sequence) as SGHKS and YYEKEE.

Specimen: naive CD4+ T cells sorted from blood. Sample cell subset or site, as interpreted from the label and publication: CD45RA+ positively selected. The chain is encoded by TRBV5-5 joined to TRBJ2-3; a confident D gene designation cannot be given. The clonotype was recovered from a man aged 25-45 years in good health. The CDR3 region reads CASSLDGFPDTQYF. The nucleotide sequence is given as TGTGCCAGCAGCTTGGACGGGTTCCCAGATACGCAGTATTTT.